This T cell receptor (beta chain) was retrieved from a study of CD8+ T cells in alopecia areata (dated by TCRdb to 2016 to 2019). Context from the whole study: In both human patients and the C3H/HeJ mouse model, the study applied high-throughput TCRbeta sequencing to look at T cell clonal expansion in alopecia areata. TCRbeta CDR3 regions were amplified by immunoSEQ multiplex PCR with 35 Vbeta forward and 13 Jbeta reverse primers. Scalp tissue and sorted CD4+ and CD8+ peripheral blood T cells from patchy and totalis/universalis alopecia areata patients and from healthy controls were covered by human TCRbeta sequencing. RNA came from the PAXgene miRNA kit for fixed scalp, the miRNeasy kit for PBMCs, and the RNeasy kit for mouse skin. Clonality in the scalp was compared among normal scalp (n=4), patchy alopecia areata scalp (n=8), and alopecia totalis/universalis scalp (n=8).

Preparation of the library involved the immunoSEQ multiplex PCR assay. RNA was extracted from all samples and reverse transcribed into cDNA as template for TCR sequencing. First-strand cDNA was synthesized using SuperScript III with a 2:1 mix of oligo-dT and random hexamers. Amplification bias was assessed with a synthetic immune receptor repertoire, and residual bias was removed computationally. The paper's processing steps were these. Raw reads were preprocessed to remove errors, and CDR3 was defined by IMGT conventions from the conserved cysteine to phenylalanine. Clonality was computed by normalizing Shannon entropy by log2 of the number of productive unique TCRs and subtracting the result from 1. Scalp TCRbeta sequences were cross-referenced with sorted blood CD4 and CD8 repertoires so that the CD4 or CD8 identity of scalp clones could be inferred. As stored in TCRdb, this immuneACCESS dataset retains in-frame rearrangements with V and J assigned. A fraction of the clones does not appear; measured against another copy, unresolved V genes explain less than half of the discrepancy, and the remainder lacks a known reason. Clone size and V and J calls were adopted from that table, with D and trimming inferred from the DNA. The sample yields 150,000 or so clones; 50% to 60% were counted once. The top ten hold under 5.5% of the sample.

CDR1 MNHNY and CDR2 SVGAGI are derived from the germline V gene (reference sequence). Taken from cysteine to phenylalanine, the CDR3 has 12 residues. Only CDR3 DNA is held: 36 bases, read in frame from base 1. V loses 6 bases, J loses 1 base, and the germline ends lie 4 bases apart. General findings and caveats noted by the study authors: Higher clonality and more expanded CD8+ clones were observed in lesional scalp than in normal scalp, particularly in alopecia totalis/universalis, a finding suggestive of antigenic drive. Scalp TCR repertoire analysis is complicated because resident alphabeta T cells in normal human skin are also sequenced, whereas mouse skin is dominated by gammadelta T cells. Shared TCR sequences between patients were less evident than in mice, which may be partly attributable to HLA diversity in the patient population.

PBMCs were separated by density centrifugation and stained for CD3, CD4 and CD8, after which CD4+ and CD8+ T cells were sorted on a FACSAria. Scalp biopsies and blood samples were obtained from unaffected controls. There are a few counts of this clone. Its antigen is currently not known. The record has no base qualities; no much larger clone is one base away. The rearranged segments are TRBV6-6 and TRBJ1-5, with the identity of the D gene unclear. Material for sequencing was CD4+ T cells sorted from blood. This sequence was found in a human donor in good health. The DNA sequence is given as TGTGCCAGCAGGGCGAGCAATCAGCCCCAGCATTTT. Its protein is CASRASNQPQHF.